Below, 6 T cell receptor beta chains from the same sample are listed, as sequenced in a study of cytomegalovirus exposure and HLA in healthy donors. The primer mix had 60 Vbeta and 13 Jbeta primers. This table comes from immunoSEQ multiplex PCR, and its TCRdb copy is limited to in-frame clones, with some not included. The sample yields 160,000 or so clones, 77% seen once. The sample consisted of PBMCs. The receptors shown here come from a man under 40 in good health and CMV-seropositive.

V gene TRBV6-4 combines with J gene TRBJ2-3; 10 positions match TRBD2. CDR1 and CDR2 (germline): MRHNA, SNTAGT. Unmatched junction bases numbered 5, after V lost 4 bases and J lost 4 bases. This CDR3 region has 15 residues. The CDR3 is CASSVLAGGPDTQYF. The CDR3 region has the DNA TGTGCCAGCAGTGTTTTAGCGGGGGGCCCAGATACGCAGTATTTT.

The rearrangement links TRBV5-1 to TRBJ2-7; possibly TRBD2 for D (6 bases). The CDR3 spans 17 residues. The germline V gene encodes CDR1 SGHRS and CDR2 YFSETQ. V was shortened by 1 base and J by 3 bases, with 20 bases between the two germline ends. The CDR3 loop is CASSLFSEGSKVYEQYF. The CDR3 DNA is TGCGCCAGCAGCTTGTTCTCGGAGGGGTCCAAGGTCTACGAGCAGTACTTC. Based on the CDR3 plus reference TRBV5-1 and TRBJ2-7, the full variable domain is KAGVTQTPRYLIKTRGQQVTLSCSPISGHRSVSWYQQTPGQGLQFLFEYFSETQRNKGNFPGRFSGRQFSNSRSEMNVSTLELGDSALYLCASSLFSEGSKVYEQYFGPGTRLTVT.

In DNA, the CDR3 is TGTGCCAGCAGTTTGTTACAGGGCGGCGAGCAGTACTTC. It specifies CASSLLQGGEQYF. This rearrangement joins TRBV6-5 to TRBJ2-7, with a possible D match to TRBD1 (6 bases). The CDR3 has 13 residues. Germline assignment: CDR1 MNHEY and CDR2 SVGAGI. V gave up 4 bases and J gave up 6 bases, with 13 bases separating them.

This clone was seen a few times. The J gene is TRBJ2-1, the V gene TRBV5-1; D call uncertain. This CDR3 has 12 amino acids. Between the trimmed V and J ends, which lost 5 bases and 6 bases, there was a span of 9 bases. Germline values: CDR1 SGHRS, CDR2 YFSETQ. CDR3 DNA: TGCGCCAGCAGATTGAGCTTCAATGAGCAGTTCTTC. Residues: CASRLSFNEQFF.

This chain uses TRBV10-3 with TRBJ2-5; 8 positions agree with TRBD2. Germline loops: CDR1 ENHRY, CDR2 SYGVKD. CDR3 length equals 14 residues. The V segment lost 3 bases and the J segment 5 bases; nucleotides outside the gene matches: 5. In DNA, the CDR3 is TGTGCCATCAGTGACGGGGGGGGCCGTGAGACCCAGTACTTC. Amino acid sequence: CAISDGGGRETQYF.

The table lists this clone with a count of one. CDR3 DNA: TGTGCCAGCAGGACCAACAGGGGTCACAATGAGCAGTTCTTC. Amino acids: CASRTNRGHNEQFF. V gene TRBV6-1 combines with J gene TRBJ2-1, with 7 bases lining up with TRBD1. This CDR3 has 14 amino acids. Per germline, CDR1 MNHNS and CDR2 SASEGT. The J segment lost 5 bases and the V segment lost 6 bases, leaving 7 bases of the junction unmatched.